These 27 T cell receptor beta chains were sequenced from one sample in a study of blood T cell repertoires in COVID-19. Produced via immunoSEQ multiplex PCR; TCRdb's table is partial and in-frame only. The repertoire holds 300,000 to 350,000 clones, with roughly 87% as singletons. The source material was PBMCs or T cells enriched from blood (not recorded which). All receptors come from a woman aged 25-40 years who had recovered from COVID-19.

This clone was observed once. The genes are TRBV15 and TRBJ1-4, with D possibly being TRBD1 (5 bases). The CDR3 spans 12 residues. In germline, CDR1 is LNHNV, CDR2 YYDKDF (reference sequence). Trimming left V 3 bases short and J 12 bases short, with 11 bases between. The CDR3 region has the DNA TGTGCCACCAGCAGTTGGGGGGGTGAACTGTTTTTT. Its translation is CATSSWGGELFF. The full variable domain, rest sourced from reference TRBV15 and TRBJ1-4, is DAMVIQNPRYQVTQFGKPVTLSCSQTLNHNVMYWYQQKSSQAPKLLFHYYDKDFNNEADTPDNFQSRRPNTSFCFLDIRSPGLGDTAMYLCATSSWGGELFFGSGTQLSVL.

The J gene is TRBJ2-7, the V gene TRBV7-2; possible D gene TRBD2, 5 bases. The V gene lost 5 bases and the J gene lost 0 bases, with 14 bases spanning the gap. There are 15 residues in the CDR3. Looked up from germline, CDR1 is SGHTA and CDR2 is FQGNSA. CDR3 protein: CASSPGVSPSYEQYF. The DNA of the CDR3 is TGTGCCAGCAGCCCCGGGGTCTCACCCTCCTACGAGCAGTACTTC. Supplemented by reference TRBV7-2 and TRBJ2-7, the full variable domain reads GAGVSQSPSNKVTEKGKDVELRCDPISGHTALYWYRQSLGQGLEFLIYFQGNSAPDKSGLPSDRFSAERTGGSVSTLTIQRTQQEDSAVYLCASSPGVSPSYEQYFGPGTRLTVT.

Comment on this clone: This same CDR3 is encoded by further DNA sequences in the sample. The CDR3 DNA reads TGCGCCAGCAGCTTGGAGGGGGGGAATCAGCCCCAGCATTTT. Amino acid sequence: CASSLEGGNQPQHF. This chain links TRBV5-1 with TRBJ1-5; maybe TRBD1 (6 bases). CDR3 length: 14 residues. V was trimmed by 0 bases and J by 4 bases, leaving 8 bases between them. Germline V CDR1 and CDR2: SGHRS, YFSETQ.

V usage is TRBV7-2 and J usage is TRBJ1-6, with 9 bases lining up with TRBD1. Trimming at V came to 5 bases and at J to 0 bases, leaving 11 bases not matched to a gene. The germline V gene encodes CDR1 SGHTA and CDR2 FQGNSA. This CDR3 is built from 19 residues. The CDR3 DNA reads TGTGCCAGCAGCGCCAGGGGACAGGGATGGGACTCCTATAATTCACCCCTCCACTTT. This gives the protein CASSARGQGWDSYNSPLHF.

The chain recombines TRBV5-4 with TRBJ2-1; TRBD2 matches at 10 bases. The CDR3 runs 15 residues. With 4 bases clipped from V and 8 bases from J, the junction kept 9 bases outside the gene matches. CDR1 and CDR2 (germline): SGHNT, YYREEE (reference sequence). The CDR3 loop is CASSTSPGTSDEQFF. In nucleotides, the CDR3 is TGTGCCAGCAGCACATCCCCCGGGACTAGCGATGAGCAGTTCTTC.

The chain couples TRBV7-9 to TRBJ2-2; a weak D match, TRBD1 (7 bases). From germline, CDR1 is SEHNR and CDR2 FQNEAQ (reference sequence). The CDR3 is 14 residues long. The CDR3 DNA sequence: TGTACACACGGGGGACAGCAGAACACCGGGGAGCTGTTTTTT. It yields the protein CTHGGQQNTGELFF.

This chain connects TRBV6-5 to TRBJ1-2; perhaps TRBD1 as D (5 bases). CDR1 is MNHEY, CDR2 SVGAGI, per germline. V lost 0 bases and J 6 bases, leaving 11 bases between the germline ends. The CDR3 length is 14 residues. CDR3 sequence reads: CASSYSDNLDGYTF. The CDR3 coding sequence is TGTGCCAGCAGTTACTCGGACAACTTGGATGGCTACACCTTC.

The CDR3 is CASTPPGQGAGGYTF. CDR3 bases: TGTGCCAGCACCCCTCCGGGACAGGGGGCTGGTGGCTACACCTTC. The chain employs TRBV28 and TRBJ1-2, with 12 bases identical to TRBD1. V lost 7 bases and J lost 7; bases outside the gene matches: 10. Looked up from germline, CDR1 is MDHEN and CDR2 is SYDVKM. The CDR3 loop spans 15 amino acids.

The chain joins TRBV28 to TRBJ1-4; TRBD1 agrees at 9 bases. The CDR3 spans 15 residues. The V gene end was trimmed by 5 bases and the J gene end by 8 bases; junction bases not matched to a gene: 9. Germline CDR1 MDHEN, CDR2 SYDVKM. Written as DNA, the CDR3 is TGTGCCAGCAGTCCCGGACAGGGGCTTCGCGAAAAACTGTTTTTT. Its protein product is CASSPGQGLREKLFF.

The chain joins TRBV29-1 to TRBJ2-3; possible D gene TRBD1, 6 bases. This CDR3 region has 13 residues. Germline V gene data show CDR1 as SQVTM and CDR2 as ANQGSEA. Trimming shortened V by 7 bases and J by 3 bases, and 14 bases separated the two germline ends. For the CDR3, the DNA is TGCAGCGCTCAGAAGGGGGATACAGATACGCAGTATTTT. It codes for CSAQKGDTDTQYF.

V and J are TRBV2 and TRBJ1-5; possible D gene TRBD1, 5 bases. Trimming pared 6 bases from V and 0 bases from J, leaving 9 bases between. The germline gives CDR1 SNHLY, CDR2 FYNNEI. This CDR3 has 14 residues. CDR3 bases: TGTGCCAGCAGGGAGGGACCTAGCAATCAGCCCCAGCATTTT. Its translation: CASREGPSNQPQHF.

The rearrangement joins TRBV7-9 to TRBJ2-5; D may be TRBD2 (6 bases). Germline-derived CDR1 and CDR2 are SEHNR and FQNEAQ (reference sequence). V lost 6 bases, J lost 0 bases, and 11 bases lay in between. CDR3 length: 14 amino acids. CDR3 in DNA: TGTGCCAGCAGGCTCCGGGAGTACCAAGAGACCCAGTACTTC. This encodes CASRLREYQETQYF.

CDR3 protein: CASSIQDRSRDTEAFF. In DNA form, the CDR3 reads TGTGCCAGTAGTATCCAGGACAGAAGCCGGGACACTGAAGCTTTCTTT. The chain has TRBV19 and TRBJ1-1; tentatively, D is TRBD1 (6 bases). The V end was cut by 3 bases, the J end by 3 bases, with 17 bases between. This CDR3 has 16 residues. The germline CDR1 and CDR2 sequences are LNHDA and SQIVND (reference sequence).

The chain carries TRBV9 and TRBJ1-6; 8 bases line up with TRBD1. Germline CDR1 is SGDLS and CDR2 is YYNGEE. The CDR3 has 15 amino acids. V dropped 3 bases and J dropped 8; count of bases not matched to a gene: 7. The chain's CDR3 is CASSAPGTGDSPLHF. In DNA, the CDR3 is TGTGCCAGCAGCGCGCCCGGGACAGGTGATTCACCCCTCCACTTT.

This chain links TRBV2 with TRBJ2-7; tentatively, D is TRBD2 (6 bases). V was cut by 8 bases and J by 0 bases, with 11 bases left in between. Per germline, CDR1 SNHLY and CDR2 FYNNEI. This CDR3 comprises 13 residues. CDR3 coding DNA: TGTGCCAGCGGCGGGACTTACTCCTACGAGCAGTACTTC. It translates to CASGGTYSYEQYF.

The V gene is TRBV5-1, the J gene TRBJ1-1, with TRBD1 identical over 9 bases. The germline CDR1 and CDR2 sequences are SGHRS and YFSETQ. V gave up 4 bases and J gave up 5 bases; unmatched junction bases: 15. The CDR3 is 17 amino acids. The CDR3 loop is CASSPGPGTGMRTEAFF. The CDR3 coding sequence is TGCGCCAGCAGCCCCGGTCCCGGGACAGGGATGAGGACTGAAGCTTTCTTT.

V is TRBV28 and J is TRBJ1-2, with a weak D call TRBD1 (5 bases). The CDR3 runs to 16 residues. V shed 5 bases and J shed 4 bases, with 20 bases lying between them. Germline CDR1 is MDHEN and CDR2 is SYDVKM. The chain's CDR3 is CASSPIRAAQVYGYTF. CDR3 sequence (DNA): TGTGCCAGCAGTCCCATCAGGGCCGCGCAGGTCTATGGCTACACCTTC.

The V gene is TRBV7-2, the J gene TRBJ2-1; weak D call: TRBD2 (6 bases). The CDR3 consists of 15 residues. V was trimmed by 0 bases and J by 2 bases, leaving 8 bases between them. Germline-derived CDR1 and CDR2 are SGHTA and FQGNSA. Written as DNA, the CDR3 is TGTGCCAGCAGCTTAGCAGCGGGCCCCTACAATGAGCAGTTCTTC. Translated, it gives CASSLAAGPYNEQFF.

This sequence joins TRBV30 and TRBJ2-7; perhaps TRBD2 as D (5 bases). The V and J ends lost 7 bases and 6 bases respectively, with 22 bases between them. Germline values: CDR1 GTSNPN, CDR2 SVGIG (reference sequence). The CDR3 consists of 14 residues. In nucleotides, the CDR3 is TGTGCCTTAGCTTCGGGATTCACAAAGTCCGAGCAGTACTTC. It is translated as CALASGFTKSEQYF.

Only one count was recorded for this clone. The CDR3 spells CASSQDRGPYEQYF. The CDR3 DNA follows: TGCGCCAGCAGCCAAGATCGAGGGCCTTACGAGCAGTACTTC. The chain employs TRBV4-1 and TRBJ2-7; tentatively, D is TRBD2 (5 bases). The CDR3 length is 14 residues. In germline, CDR1 is MGHRA, CDR2 YSYEKL. V lost 0 bases to trimming and J lost 4 bases, with 10 bases between them.

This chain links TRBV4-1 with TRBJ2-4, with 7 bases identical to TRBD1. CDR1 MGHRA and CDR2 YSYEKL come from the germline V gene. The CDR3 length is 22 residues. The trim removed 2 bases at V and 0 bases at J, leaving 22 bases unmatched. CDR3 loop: CASSQRLQLQGLPYLAKNIQYF. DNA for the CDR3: TGCGCCAGCAGCCAAAGACTCCAGCTACAGGGGCTCCCTTATCTAGCCAAAAACATTCAGTACTTC.

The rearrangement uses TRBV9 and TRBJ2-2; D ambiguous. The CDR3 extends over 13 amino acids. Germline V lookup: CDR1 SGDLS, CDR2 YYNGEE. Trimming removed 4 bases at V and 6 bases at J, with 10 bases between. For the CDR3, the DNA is TGTGCCAGCAGCCCTTCGAGCGCCGGGGAGCTGTTTTTT. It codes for CASSPSSAGELFF.

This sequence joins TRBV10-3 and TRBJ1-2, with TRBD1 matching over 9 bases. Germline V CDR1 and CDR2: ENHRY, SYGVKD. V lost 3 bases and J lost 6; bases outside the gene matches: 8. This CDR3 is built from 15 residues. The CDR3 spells CAISDSGTGRDGYTF. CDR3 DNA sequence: TGTGCCATCAGTGACTCAGGGACAGGGAGGGATGGCTACACCTTC.

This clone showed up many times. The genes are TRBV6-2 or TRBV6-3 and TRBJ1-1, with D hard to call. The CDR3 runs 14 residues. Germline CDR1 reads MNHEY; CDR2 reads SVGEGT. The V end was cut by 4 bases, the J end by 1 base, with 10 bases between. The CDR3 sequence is CASSLQFSNTEAFF. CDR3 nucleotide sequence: TGTGCCAGCAGTTTACAGTTTTCGAACACTGAAGCTTTCTTT.

CDR3 nucleotides: TGTGCCAGCAGCCTGGGACTGAACTCTGGAAACACCATATATTTT. Its translation: CASSLGLNSGNTIYF. The gene calls are TRBV7-9 and TRBJ1-3, with D maybe TRBD1 (5 bases). V was shortened by 5 bases and J by 0 bases, with 11 bases between the two germline ends. CDR1 is SEHNR, CDR2 FQNEAQ, per germline (reference sequence). This CDR3 comprises 15 residues.

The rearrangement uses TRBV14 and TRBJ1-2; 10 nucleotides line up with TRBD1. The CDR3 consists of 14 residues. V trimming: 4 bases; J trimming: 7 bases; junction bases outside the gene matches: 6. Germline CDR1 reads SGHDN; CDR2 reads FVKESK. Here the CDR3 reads CASSPLGQGSGYTF. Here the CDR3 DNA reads TGTGCCAGCAGCCCGTTGGGACAGGGGTCTGGCTACACCTTC.

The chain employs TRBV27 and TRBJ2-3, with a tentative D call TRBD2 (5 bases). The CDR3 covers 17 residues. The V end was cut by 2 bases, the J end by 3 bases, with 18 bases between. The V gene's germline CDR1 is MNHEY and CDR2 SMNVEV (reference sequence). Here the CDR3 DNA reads TGTGCCAGCAGTTTAGGCCCGGTGGCAACGGGGACAGATACGCAGTATTTT. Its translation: CASSLGPVATGTDTQYF.